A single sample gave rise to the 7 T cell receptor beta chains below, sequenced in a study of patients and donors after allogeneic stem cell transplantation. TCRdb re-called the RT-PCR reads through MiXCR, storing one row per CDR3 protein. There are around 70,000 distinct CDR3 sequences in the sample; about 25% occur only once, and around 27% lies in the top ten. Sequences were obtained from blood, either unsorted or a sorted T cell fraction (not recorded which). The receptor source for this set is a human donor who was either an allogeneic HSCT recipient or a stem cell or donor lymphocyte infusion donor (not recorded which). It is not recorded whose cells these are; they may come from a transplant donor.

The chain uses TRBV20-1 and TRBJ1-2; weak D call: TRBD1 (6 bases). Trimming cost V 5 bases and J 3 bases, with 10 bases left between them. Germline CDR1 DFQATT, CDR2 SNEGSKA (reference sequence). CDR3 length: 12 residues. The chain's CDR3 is CSAFRGDYGYTF. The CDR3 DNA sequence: TGCAGTGCTTTCAGGGGAGACTATGGCTACACCTTC.

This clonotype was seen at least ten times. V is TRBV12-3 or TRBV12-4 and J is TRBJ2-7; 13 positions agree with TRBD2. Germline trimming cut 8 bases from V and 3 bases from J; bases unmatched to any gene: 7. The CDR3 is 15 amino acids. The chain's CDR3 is CASGSWTSGSYEQYF. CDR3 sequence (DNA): TGTGCCAGCGGATCCTGGACTAGCGGGAGCTACGAGCAGTACTTC.

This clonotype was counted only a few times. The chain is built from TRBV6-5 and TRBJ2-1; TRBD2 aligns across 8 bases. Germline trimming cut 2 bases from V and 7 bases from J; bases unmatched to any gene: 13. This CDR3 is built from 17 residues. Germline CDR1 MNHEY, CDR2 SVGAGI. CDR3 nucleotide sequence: TGTGCCAGCAGTTACCCTCCCGGCGGGGGGAGGTTGAATGAGCAGTTCTTC. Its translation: CASSYPPGGGRLNEQFF.

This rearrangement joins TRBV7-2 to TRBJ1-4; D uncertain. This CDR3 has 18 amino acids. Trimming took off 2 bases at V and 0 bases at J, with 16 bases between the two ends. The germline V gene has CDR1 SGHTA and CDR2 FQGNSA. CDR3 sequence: CASSLRVAGLTTNEKLFF. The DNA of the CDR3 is TGTGCCAGCAGCTTAAGGGTGGCCGGACTAACAACTAATGAAAAACTGTTTTTT.

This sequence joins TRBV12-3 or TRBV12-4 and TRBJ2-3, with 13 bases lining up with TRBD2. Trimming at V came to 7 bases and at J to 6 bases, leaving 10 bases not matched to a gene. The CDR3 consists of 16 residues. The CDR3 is CASTLGLAGVWDTQYF. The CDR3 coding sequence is TGTGCCAGCACCCTCGGACTAGCGGGAGTGTGGGATACGCAGTATTTT.

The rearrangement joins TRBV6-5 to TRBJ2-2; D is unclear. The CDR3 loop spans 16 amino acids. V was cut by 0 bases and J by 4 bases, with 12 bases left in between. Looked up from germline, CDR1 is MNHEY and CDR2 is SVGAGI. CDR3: CASSYSKPASTGELFF. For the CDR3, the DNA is TGTGCCAGCAGTTACTCGAAACCCGCTTCCACCGGGGAGCTGTTTTTT.

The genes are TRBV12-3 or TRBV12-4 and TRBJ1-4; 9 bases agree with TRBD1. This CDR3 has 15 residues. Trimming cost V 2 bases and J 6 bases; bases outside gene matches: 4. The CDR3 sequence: CASSLSGTGYEKLFF. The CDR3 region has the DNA TGTGCCAGCAGTTTAAGTGGGACAGGGTATGAAAAACTGTTTTTT.